These 2 T cell receptor beta chains share one sample of origin, sequenced in a study of T cells in localized non-small cell lung cancer. Generated by immunoSEQ multiplex PCR, the TCRdb table keeps only in-frame clones and is missing some. The sample includes some 15,000 clones, roughly four fifths of them seen just once. The sample was peripheral blood, taken before any cancer treatment. The receptor set was obtained from a male donor at least 60 years old with stage I lung adenocarcinoma.

The chain joins TRBV6-1 to TRBJ2-3; 7 nucleotides agree with TRBD2. With V trimmed by 7 bases and J by 1 base, 8 bases remained unmatched. CDR3 length equals 15 residues. Germline lookup yields CDR1 MNHNS and CDR2 SASEGT. The DNA of the CDR3 is TGTGCCAGCATCCCCGGACTAGTCGGCACAGATACGCAGTATTTT. Protein sequence: CASIPGLVGTDTQYF.

Only one count was recorded for this clone. V usage is TRBV18 and J usage is TRBJ2-5; TRBD1 is a possible D gene (5 bases). CDR1 is KGHSH, CDR2 LQKENI, per germline. This CDR3 has 13 residues. Trimming shortened V by 2 bases and J by 5 bases, and 9 bases separated the two germline ends. CDR3 sequence reads: CASSPDSLETQYF. DNA of the CDR3: TGTGCCAGCTCACCAGACAGTCTGGAGACCCAGTACTTC.